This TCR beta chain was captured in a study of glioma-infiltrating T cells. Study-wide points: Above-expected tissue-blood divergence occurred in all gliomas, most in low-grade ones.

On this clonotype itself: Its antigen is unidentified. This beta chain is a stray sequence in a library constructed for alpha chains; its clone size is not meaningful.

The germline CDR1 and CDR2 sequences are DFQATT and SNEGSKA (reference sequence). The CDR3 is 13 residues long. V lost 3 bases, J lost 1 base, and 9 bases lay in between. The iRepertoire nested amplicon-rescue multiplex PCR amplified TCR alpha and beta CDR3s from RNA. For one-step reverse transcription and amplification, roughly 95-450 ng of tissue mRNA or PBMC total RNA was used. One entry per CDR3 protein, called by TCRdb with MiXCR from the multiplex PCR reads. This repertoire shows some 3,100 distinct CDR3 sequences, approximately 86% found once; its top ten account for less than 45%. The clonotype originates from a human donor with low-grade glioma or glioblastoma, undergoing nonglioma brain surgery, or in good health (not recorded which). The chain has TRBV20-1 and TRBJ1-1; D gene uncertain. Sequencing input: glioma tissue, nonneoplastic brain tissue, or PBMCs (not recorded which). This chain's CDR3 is CSASGQPNTEAFF. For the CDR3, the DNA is TGCAGTGCTAGCGGGCAGCCGAACACTGAAGCTTTCTTT.